This T cell receptor (beta chain) was recorded in a study of memory CD8 T cells in hepatitis C reinfection. Study overall: Late/post reinfection sampling occurred 12 to 24 weeks after detected reinfection.

This clone was recorded only once. Antigen: not known. TCRdb's copy holds only in-frame clones and misses some; the assay was immunoSEQ multiplex PCR. The data hold about 50,000 clones, with 85% to 90% observed a single time. Broader study findings: About 5 donors were too few for definitive public clonotype conclusions.

Germline V CDR1 and CDR2: MDHEN, SYDVKM. The CDR3 covers 18 residues. V trimming: 5 bases; J trimming: 0 bases; junction bases outside the gene matches: 9. This sample's time point: late/post reinfection, 12 to 24 weeks after detection. TCR sequencing was done directly ex vivo on sorted cells, without expansion in vitro. Donors were people who inject drugs in the Montreal HEPCO cohort. The sequence came from a man younger than 35 with hepatitis C virus infection. The rearrangement links TRBV28 to TRBJ2-1, with 11 nucleotides matching TRBD2. The specimen sequenced was naive CD8+ T cells sorted from blood. This CDR3 is CASSPPGLAVSSYNEQFF. CDR3 bases: TGTGCCAGCAGTCCGCCGGGACTAGCGGTGAGCTCCTACAATGAGCAGTTCTTC.